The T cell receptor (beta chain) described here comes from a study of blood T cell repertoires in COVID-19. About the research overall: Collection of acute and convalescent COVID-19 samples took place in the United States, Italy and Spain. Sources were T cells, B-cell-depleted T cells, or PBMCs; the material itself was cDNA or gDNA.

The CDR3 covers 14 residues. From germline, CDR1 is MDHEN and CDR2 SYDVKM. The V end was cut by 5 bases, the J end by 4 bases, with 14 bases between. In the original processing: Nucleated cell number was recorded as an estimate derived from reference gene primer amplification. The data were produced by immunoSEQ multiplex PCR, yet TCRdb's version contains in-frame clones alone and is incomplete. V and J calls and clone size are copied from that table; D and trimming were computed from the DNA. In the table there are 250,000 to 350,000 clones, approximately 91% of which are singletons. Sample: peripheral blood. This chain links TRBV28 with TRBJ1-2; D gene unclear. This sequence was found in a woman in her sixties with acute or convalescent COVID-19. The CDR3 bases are TGTGCCAGCAGTGTAACGGGGTCGGGCTATGGCTACACCTTC. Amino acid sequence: CASSVTGSGYGYTF.